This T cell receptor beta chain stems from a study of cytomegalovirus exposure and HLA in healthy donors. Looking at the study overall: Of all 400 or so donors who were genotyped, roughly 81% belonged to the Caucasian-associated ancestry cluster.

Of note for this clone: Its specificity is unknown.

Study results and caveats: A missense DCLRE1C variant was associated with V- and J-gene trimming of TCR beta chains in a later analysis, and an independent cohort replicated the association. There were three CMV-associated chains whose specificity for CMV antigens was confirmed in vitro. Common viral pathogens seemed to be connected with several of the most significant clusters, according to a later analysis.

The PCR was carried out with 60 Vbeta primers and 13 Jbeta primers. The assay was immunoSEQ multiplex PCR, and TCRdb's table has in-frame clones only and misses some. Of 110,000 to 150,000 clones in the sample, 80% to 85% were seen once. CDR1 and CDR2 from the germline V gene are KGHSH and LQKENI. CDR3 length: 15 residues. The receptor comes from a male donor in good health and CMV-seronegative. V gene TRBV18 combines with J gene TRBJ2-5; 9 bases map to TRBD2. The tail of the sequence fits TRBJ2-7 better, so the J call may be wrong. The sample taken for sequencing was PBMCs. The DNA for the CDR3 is TGTGCCAGCTCATCCATAGCGGGAGTGACGTACGAGCAGTACTTC. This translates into CASSSIAGVTYEQYF.